This T cell receptor beta chain derives from a study of glioma-infiltrating T cells. Study background: Sequencing aimed for about 4.5- to 11-fold coverage of about a million peripheral T cells.

Amplification of TCR alpha and beta CDR3 regions from RNA used iRepertoire nested multiplex PCR. TCRdb recomputed calls from the multiplex PCR reads with MiXCR, one row per CDR3 protein. The table lists approximately 400,000 distinct CDR3 sequences, 41% of them singletons, with 12% in the top ten. V was clipped by 5 bases and J by 6 bases, with 4 bases between them. The CDR3 spans 11 residues. Germline CDR1 LGHDT, CDR2 YNNKEL (reference sequence). The V call is TRBV3-1, the J call TRBJ2-2, with D hard to call. The TCR was taken from a human donor with low-grade glioma or glioblastoma, undergoing nonglioma brain surgery, or in good health (not recorded which). The sample comprised glioma tissue, nonneoplastic brain tissue, or PBMCs (not recorded which). Here the CDR3 reads CASSFPGELFF. CDR3 nucleotides: TGTGCCAGCAGCTTCCCCGGGGAGCTGTTTTTT.